Below, 10 T cell receptor beta chains from the same sample are listed, as sequenced in a study of human T cells and chemical hapten exposure. A single record per CDR3 protein comes from TCRdb applying MiXCR to the 5' RACE reads. In the table there are about 81,000 distinct CDR3 sequences, less than 9.5% of which are singletons. Total RNA was isolated from whole blood that had not been fractionated. The receptors stem from a male donor in good health.

The chain has TRBV12-3 or TRBV12-4 and TRBJ2-1; D gene uncertain. Between the trimmed V and J ends, which lost 6 bases and 0 bases, there was a span of 12 bases. The CDR3 loop spans 15 amino acids. CDR3 loop: CASRTTESSYNEQFF. DNA of the CDR3: TGTGCCAGCAGGACAACAGAGAGCTCCTACAATGAGCAGTTCTTC.

This clonotype was detected only a few times. The chain uses TRBV12-3 or TRBV12-4 and TRBJ2-3, with 9 positions matching TRBD1. The CDR3 sequence is 16 residues long. V gave up 6 bases and J gave up 4 bases; unmatched junction bases: 11. CDR3 in DNA: TGTGCCAGCAGGCGTTCCGGGACAGGGCTCCCAGATACGCAGTATTTT. Translated, it gives CASRRSGTGLPDTQYF.

Worth noting for this clonotype: A single base separates this from a much larger clone, so it may be a read error. This chain's CDR3 is CAISHGTGGCSGANVLTF. The CDR3 DNA reads TGTGCCATCAGCCACGGGACAGGGGGTTGCTCTGGGGCCAACGTCCTGACTTTC. V gene TRBV10-3 combines with J gene TRBJ2-6; TRBD1 matches 11 bases. CDR1 and CDR2 from the germline V gene are ENHRY and SYGVKD. The V and J ends lost 6 bases and 0 bases, in that order; junction bases with no gene match: 7. The CDR3 is 18 residues long.

This clonotype was observed at least ten times. The chain is built from TRBV5-1 and TRBJ1-1; possibly TRBD1 for D (5 bases). V was clipped by 0 bases and J by 1 base, with 13 bases between them. There are 16 residues in the CDR3. CDR1 is SGHRS, CDR2 YFSETQ, per germline. Written as DNA, the CDR3 is TGCGCCAGCAGCTTGGGGATGGACATATCGAACACTGAAGCTTTCTTT. Translating gives CASSLGMDISNTEAFF.

Points on this clonotype: Mismatch with germline at one junction end may stem from a read error. V and J are TRBV19 and TRBJ2-2, with D perhaps matching TRBD2 (6 bases). The CDR3 runs to 13 residues. Germline CDR1 reads LNHDA; CDR2 reads SQIVND (reference sequence). For the CDR3, the DNA is TGTGCCAGTAGACCGACCGGGACCGGGGGGCTGTTTTTT. Translation gives CASRPTGTGGLFF.

Many counts were recorded for this clonotype. The rearrangement links TRBV5-1 to TRBJ2-7; tentatively, D is TRBD2 (6 bases). The ends were cut back, 3 bases at V and 2 bases at J, with 12 bases in the middle. This CDR3 has 14 residues. Germline V gene sequence: CDR1 SGHRS, CDR2 YFSETQ. Written as DNA, the CDR3 is TGCGCCAGCAGCTCTCTCAGCGGGCCCTACGAGCAGTACTTC. Translated, it gives CASSSLSGPYEQYF.

V usage is TRBV6-5 and J usage is TRBJ2-3; 12 bases match TRBD1. The CDR3 sequence is 14 residues long. J was trimmed by 8 bases and V by 4 bases; bases with no gene match: 4. Germline-derived CDR1 and CDR2 are MNHEY and SVGAGI. Written as DNA, the CDR3 is TGTGCCAGCAGTTGGGGGACAGGGGGCTCTACGCAGTATTTT. This encodes CASSWGTGGSTQYF.

This clonotype appeared a few times. The rearrangement joins TRBV11-2 to TRBJ2-1, with 9 bases fitting TRBD2. Germline values: CDR1 SGHAT, CDR2 FQNNGV. V was clipped by 4 bases and J by 15 bases; unmatched bases: 7. The length of the CDR3 is 12 residues. The CDR3 region is CASSSGRGGPFF. In nucleotides, the CDR3 is TGTGCCAGCAGCTCCGGGCGGGGGGGGCCGTTCTTC.

This clonotype was seen a handful of times. V is TRBV3-1 and J is TRBJ2-2; TRBD2 agrees at 9 bases. Germline CDR1 and CDR2: LGHDT and YNNKEL (reference sequence). The CDR3 has 19 residues. V trimming: 1 base; J trimming: 1 base; junction bases outside the gene matches: 10. CDR3: CASSQGVPAGGMNTGELFF. In DNA, the CDR3 is TGTGCCAGCAGCCAAGGGGTTCCAGCGGGAGGAATGAACACCGGGGAGCTGTTTTTT. Supplemented by reference TRBV3-1 and TRBJ2-2, the full variable domain reads DTAVSQTPKYLVTQMGNDKSIKCEQNLGHDTMYWYKQDSKKFLKIMFSYNNKELIINETVPNRFSPKSPDKAHLNLHINSLELGDSAVYFCASSQGVPAGGMNTGELFFGEGSRLTVL.

The chain has TRBV7-2 and TRBJ2-3; tentatively, D is TRBD1 or TRBD2 (6 bases each). The CDR3 runs 14 residues. V lost 8 bases to trimming and J lost 0 bases, with 12 bases between them. CDR1 is SGHTA, CDR2 FQGNSA, per germline. The CDR3 DNA sequence: TGTGCCAGCCGAGGGGGGACTAGCACAGATACGCAGTATTTT. Protein product: CASRGGTSTDTQYF.